Following are 27 T cell receptor beta chains from one sample sequenced in a study of T cell repertoires in cytomegalovirus infection (dated by TCRdb to the late 2010s). The sequencer was an Illumina HiSeq 1500. TCRdb trimmed public reads at Q25 via fastp, called clones via MiXCR and kept in-frame beta chains. CDR3 protein duplicates are merged, each entry listing the most common genes and DNA. The sample has about 150,000 distinct CDR3 sequences on record, about 20% of them singletons. The ten most abundant clones make up about 10% of the sample. The sequenced sample consisted of PBMCs. The receptors were sampled from a human donor in good health (CMV status not recorded). Some clones in this sample may be carry-over from other donors' samples.

V usage is TRBV4-3 and J usage is TRBJ2-7, with 10 bases lining up with TRBD1. J gave up 3 bases and V 0 bases, and 11 bases lay outside the gene matches. Germline V gives CDR1 LGHNA, CDR2 YSLEER. The CDR3 has 18 amino acids. The CDR3 here is CASSQDQSGTGADYEQYF. DNA for the CDR3: TGCGCCAGCAGCCAAGACCAATCCGGGACAGGGGCCGACTACGAGCAGTACTTC.

This clonotype was seen just once. The final CDR3 position lacks the conserved phenylalanine or tryptophan, pointing to a likely read error. The V and J genes are TRBV28 and TRBJ2-5; the D gene is possibly TRBD1 (8 bases). V lost 3 bases and J 2 bases, leaving 16 bases between the germline ends. The CDR3 sequence is 16 residues long. Per the germline V gene, CDR1 is MDHEN and CDR2 is SYDVKM. In DNA, the CDR3 is TGTGCCAGCAGTTTCCAGGGGGCGGGGGCTCAAGAGACCCAGTACTAC. This sequence encodes CASSFQGAGAQETQYY.

V and J are TRBV5-4 and TRBJ2-5; D is unresolved. This CDR3 comprises 12 residues. V was trimmed by 0 bases and J by 5 bases, leaving 5 bases between them. Germline V CDR1 and CDR2: SGHNT, YYREEE (reference sequence). CDR3 DNA: TGTGCCAGCAGCTTGGATAAGGAGACCCAGTACTTC. This gives the protein CASSLDKETQYF.

This clonotype has a handful of counts. A much larger clone differs by one base, so this may be a read error. DNA for the CDR3: TGTGTCAGTACCACCGGGACTAGAGTTGATACGCAGTATTTT. This gives the protein CVSTTGTRVDTQYF. The V and J genes are TRBV19 and TRBJ2-3; 8 bases fit TRBD2. The length of the CDR3 is 14 residues. CDR1 LNHDA and CDR2 SQIVND come from the germline V gene (reference sequence).

This clonotype has only a few counts. The V gene is TRBV30, the J gene TRBJ1-1; 9 bases align to TRBD1. The CDR3 loop spans 16 amino acids. The V segment lost 3 bases and the J segment 0 bases; nucleotides outside the gene matches: 8. Germline values: CDR1 GTSNPN, CDR2 SVGIG (reference sequence). Here the CDR3 DNA reads TGTGCCTGGAGCCCAATAGGACAGGGGATGAACACTGAAGCTTTCTTT. Translated, it gives CAWSPIGQGMNTEAFF.

This clonotype was recorded at least ten times. The rearrangement uses TRBV12-3 or TRBV12-4 and TRBJ1-2; D gene uncertain. The CDR3 spans 15 residues. V was pared by 4 bases and J by 4 bases, with 16 bases between. CDR3 in amino acids: CASSSERHRSYGYTF. DNA of the CDR3: TGTGCCAGCAGTTCAGAGAGACACCGTAGCTATGGCTACACCTTC.

The rearrangement uses TRBV25-1 and TRBJ1-2; no firm D call. The germline V gene encodes CDR1 MGHDK and CDR2 SYGVNS. V lost 2 bases, J lost 7 bases, and 11 bases lay in between. This CDR3 is built from 13 residues. Here the CDR3 reads CASSEIGMGGYTF. CDR3 bases: TGTGCCAGCAGTGAAATAGGGATGGGTGGCTACACCTTC.

In this sample, this clonotype turned up a few times. The chain is built from TRBV29-1 and TRBJ2-3; no clear D gene. The CDR3 covers 10 residues. Trimming shortened V by 1 base and J by 10 bases, and 6 bases separated the two germline ends. Germline assignment: CDR1 SQVTM and CDR2 ANQGSEA. This chain's CDR3 is CSVEGLPQYF. For the CDR3, the DNA is TGCAGCGTTGAAGGCCTTCCGCAGTATTTT.

This clonotype was recorded many times. As DNA, the CDR3 is TGTGCCAGCAGCACCGACAGGTACACTGAAGCTTTCTTT. This gives the protein CASSTDRYTEAFF. The V gene is TRBV7-2, the J gene TRBJ1-1; D possibly corresponds to TRBD1 (6 bases). Per the germline V gene, CDR1 is SGHTA and CDR2 is FQGNSA. The CDR3 loop spans 13 amino acids. Trimming left V 5 bases short and J 3 bases short, with 10 bases between.

In its sample, this clonotype was seen a few times. The gene calls are TRBV6-6 and TRBJ2-7, with D perhaps being TRBD1 or TRBD2 (6 bases each). The germline V and J ends were trimmed by 6 bases and 4 bases, with 19 bases remaining between them. This CDR3 region has 15 residues. Germline V gene data show CDR1 as MNHNY and CDR2 as SVGAGI (reference sequence). The DNA of the CDR3 is TGTGCCAGCAGCCCCCCCGCCGGGGGCGGGTACGAGCAGTACTTC. It is translated as CASSPPAGGGYEQYF.

The rearrangement joins TRBV4-1 to TRBJ2-1; 8 positions match TRBD1. Germline-derived CDR1 and CDR2 are MGHRA and YSYEKL. CDR3 length: 15 amino acids. V lost 4 bases to trimming and J lost 3 bases; unmatched junction nucleotides: 5. CDR3 protein: CASSLTGEFYNEQFF. In DNA form, the CDR3 reads TGCGCCAGCAGCCTGACAGGGGAATTCTACAATGAGCAGTTCTTC.

DNA for the CDR3: TGTGCCAGCAGCTTAGCGGATGAAAAACTGTTTTTT. Translating gives CASSLADEKLFF. The rearrangement uses TRBV7-9 and TRBJ1-4; D unclear. Trimming removed 0 bases from V and 6 bases from J, with 2 bases in between. CDR1 and CDR2 from the germline V gene are SEHNR and FQNEAQ (reference sequence). This CDR3 has 12 residues.

For this clonotype: This may come from a read error, since a much larger clone is one base off. This sequence joins TRBV19 and TRBJ2-1, with D perhaps matching TRBD1 or TRBD2 (6 bases each). The V gene's germline CDR1 is LNHDA and CDR2 SQIVND (reference sequence). This CDR3 has 19 amino acids. As DNA, the CDR3 is TGTGGCAGTATCCCTACAGGGAACCGGGACTGGAGCTCCTACAATGAGCAGTTCTTC. Translating it yields CGSIPTGNRDWSSYNEQFF. The full variable domain, in which reference TRBV19 and TRBJ2-1 provide the parts outside the CDR3, is DGGITQSPKYLFRKEGQNVTLSCEQNLNHDAMYWYRQDPGQGLRLIYYSQIVNDFQKGDIAEGYSVSREKKESFPLTVTSAQKNPTAFYLCGSIPTGNRDWSSYNEQFFGPGTRLTVL.

This chain connects TRBV7-3 to TRBJ2-3; 8 bases agree with TRBD2. The CDR3 is 15 amino acids. Germline-derived CDR1 and CDR2 are SGHTA and FQGTGA. Losses at the gene ends were 5 bases for V and 2 bases for J; bases not matched to a gene: 6. The DNA for the CDR3 is TGTGCCAGCAGCGTATCGGGGGGGATCACAGATACGCAGTATTTT. Translating gives CASSVSGGITDTQYF.

The chain carries TRBV20-1 and TRBJ2-7; 7 bases fit TRBD1. Germline lookup yields CDR1 DFQATT and CDR2 SNEGSKA (reference sequence). The CDR3 is 14 residues long. V lost 3 bases, J lost 0 bases, and 5 bases stayed unmatched. The CDR3 sequence: CSASGDSFSYEQYF. CDR3 coding DNA: TGCAGTGCTAGTGGGGACAGCTTCTCCTACGAGCAGTACTTC.

This CDR3 is CSAPSTLTYEQYF. Written as DNA, the CDR3 is TGCAGTGCCCCTTCTACTTTAACCTACGAGCAGTACTTC. The genes are TRBV20-1 and TRBJ2-7, with no clear D. Germline V gene lookup returns CDR1 DFQATT and CDR2 SNEGSKA (reference sequence). The CDR3 runs 13 residues. The V and J ends lost 6 bases and 2 bases respectively, with 14 bases between them.

This clonotype was detected only a few times. The chain combines TRBV20-1 with TRBJ2-5; D remains unclear. In germline, CDR1 is DFQATT, CDR2 SNEGSKA (reference sequence). CDR3 size: 14 residues. Trimming cost V 2 bases and J 5 bases, with 15 bases left between them. The DNA for the CDR3 is TGCAGTGCTAGACAGCCGGGCGCCCGGGAGACCCAGTACTTC. It translates to CSARQPGARETQYF.

The chain recombines TRBV7-9 with TRBJ2-5; D is ambiguous. Germline CDR1 is SEHNR and CDR2 is FQNEAQ (reference sequence). CDR3 length: 17 amino acids. V was cut by 6 bases and J by 2 bases, with 22 bases left in between. CDR3: CASRLIKANRAQETQYF. CDR3 sequence (DNA): TGTGCCAGCAGACTAATTAAGGCGAACCGGGCTCAAGAGACCCAGTACTTC.

This chain uses TRBV29-1 with TRBJ1-1, with 9 positions matching TRBD1. CDR3 length: 12 residues. With 7 bases clipped from V and 5 bases from J, the junction kept 5 bases outside the gene matches. Germline V gene sequence: CDR1 SQVTM, CDR2 ANQGSEA. CDR3 DNA: TGCAGCGCTCACAGGGGGCGAACTGAAGCTTTCTTT. Protein: CSAHRGRTEAFF.

In regard to this clonotype: A single base separates this from a much larger clone, so it may be a read error. In DNA, the CDR3 is TGTGCCAGCAGTTTAAGGGACAGGGGGACGGATGAGCAGTTCTTC. It codes for CASSLRDRGTDEQFF. The V call is TRBV28, the J call TRBJ2-1; 11 positions match TRBD1. The V segment lost 2 bases and the J segment 8 bases; nucleotides outside the gene matches: 5. The CDR3 has 15 residues. The germline V gene has CDR1 MDHEN and CDR2 SYDVKM. The whole variable domain, filled in from reference TRBV28 and TRBJ2-1, reads DVKVTQSSRYLVKRTGEKVFLECVQDMDHENMFWYRQDPGLGLRLIYFSYDVKMKEKGDIPEGYSVSREKKERFSLILESASTNQTSMYLCASSLRDRGTDEQFFGPGTRLTVL.

This chain links TRBV28 with TRBJ1-1; TRBD1 is a possible D gene (5 bases). Germline V gene lookup returns CDR1 MDHEN and CDR2 SYDVKM. This CDR3 contains 15 residues. The germline V and J ends were trimmed by 5 bases and 2 bases, with 15 bases remaining between them. The CDR3, as DNA: TGTGCCAGCAGTGCCCGGGGGGGGTCCAACACTGAAGCTTTCTTT. It codes for CASSARGGSNTEAFF.

The rearrangement joins TRBV9 to TRBJ1-3; the match to TRBD1 covers 10 bases. Looked up from germline, CDR1 is SGDLS and CDR2 is YYNGEE. V shed 0 bases, J shed 1 base, and the junction held 1 base outside the gene matches. CDR3 length equals 16 residues. The CDR3 DNA reads as TGTGCCAGCAGCGTAGCGGGACAGGGGTCTGGAAACACCATATATTTT. This gives the protein CASSVAGQGSGNTIYF.

V gene TRBV7-2 combines with J gene TRBJ1-1, with 11 bases fitting TRBD1. This CDR3 has 17 residues. J gave up 0 bases and V 2 bases, and 5 bases lay outside the gene matches. In germline, CDR1 is SGHTA, CDR2 FQGNSA. This chain's CDR3 is CASSLNGQGALNTEAFF. CDR3 nucleotides: TGTGCCAGCAGCTTAAATGGACAGGGGGCGCTGAACACTGAAGCTTTCTTT.

This clonotype has just a few counts. This chain uses TRBV10-3 with TRBJ1-4; 8 bases are a match to TRBD1. The CDR3 is made up of 14 amino acids. The J segment lost 8 bases and the V segment lost 0 bases, leaving 2 bases of the junction unmatched. The germline V gene encodes CDR1 ENHRY and CDR2 SYGVKD. The CDR3 DNA reads TGTGCCATCAGTGAGTCGACAGGGGTAGAAAAACTGTTTTTT. It translates to CAISESTGVEKLFF.

The chain is built from TRBV23-1 and TRBJ1-5; 10 bases map to TRBD1. TRBV23-1 is labeled an ORF, and its function is uncertain. CDR3 length: 17 amino acids. Trimming removed 0 bases from V and 6 bases from J; junction bases left unmatched: 8. The CDR3 sequence: CASSQSPTGGLAQPQHF. The CDR3, as DNA: TGCGCCAGCAGTCAATCACCGACAGGGGGCTTGGCTCAGCCCCAGCATTTT.

This clonotype has just a few counts. The chain carries TRBV5-6 and TRBJ2-5; 7 nucleotides match TRBD2. The CDR3 is made up of 15 amino acids. The V gene's germline CDR1 is SGHDT and CDR2 YYEEEE. V was pared by 2 bases and J by 1 base, with 5 bases of the junction left unmatched. The DNA for the CDR3 is TGTGCCAGCAGCTTCTTTACTAGCGCCCAAGAGACCCAGTACTTC. This translates into CASSFFTSAQETQYF.

This chain connects TRBV3-1 to TRBJ1-1, with D uncertain. V gave up 1 base and J gave up 0 bases, with 6 bases separating them. This CDR3 comprises 14 residues. The germline CDR1 and CDR2 sequences are LGHDT and YNNKEL (reference sequence). CDR3 nucleotides: TGTGCCAGCAGCCAAGCCGCGGTGAACACTGAAGCTTTCTTT. Translating gives CASSQAAVNTEAFF. Using reference TRBV3-1 and TRBJ1-1 for the parts outside the CDR3, the full variable domain is DTAVSQTPKYLVTQMGNDKSIKCEQNLGHDTMYWYKQDSKKFLKIMFSYNNKELIINETVPNRFSPKSPDKAHLNLHINSLELGDSAVYFCASSQAAVNTEAFFGQGTRLTVV.